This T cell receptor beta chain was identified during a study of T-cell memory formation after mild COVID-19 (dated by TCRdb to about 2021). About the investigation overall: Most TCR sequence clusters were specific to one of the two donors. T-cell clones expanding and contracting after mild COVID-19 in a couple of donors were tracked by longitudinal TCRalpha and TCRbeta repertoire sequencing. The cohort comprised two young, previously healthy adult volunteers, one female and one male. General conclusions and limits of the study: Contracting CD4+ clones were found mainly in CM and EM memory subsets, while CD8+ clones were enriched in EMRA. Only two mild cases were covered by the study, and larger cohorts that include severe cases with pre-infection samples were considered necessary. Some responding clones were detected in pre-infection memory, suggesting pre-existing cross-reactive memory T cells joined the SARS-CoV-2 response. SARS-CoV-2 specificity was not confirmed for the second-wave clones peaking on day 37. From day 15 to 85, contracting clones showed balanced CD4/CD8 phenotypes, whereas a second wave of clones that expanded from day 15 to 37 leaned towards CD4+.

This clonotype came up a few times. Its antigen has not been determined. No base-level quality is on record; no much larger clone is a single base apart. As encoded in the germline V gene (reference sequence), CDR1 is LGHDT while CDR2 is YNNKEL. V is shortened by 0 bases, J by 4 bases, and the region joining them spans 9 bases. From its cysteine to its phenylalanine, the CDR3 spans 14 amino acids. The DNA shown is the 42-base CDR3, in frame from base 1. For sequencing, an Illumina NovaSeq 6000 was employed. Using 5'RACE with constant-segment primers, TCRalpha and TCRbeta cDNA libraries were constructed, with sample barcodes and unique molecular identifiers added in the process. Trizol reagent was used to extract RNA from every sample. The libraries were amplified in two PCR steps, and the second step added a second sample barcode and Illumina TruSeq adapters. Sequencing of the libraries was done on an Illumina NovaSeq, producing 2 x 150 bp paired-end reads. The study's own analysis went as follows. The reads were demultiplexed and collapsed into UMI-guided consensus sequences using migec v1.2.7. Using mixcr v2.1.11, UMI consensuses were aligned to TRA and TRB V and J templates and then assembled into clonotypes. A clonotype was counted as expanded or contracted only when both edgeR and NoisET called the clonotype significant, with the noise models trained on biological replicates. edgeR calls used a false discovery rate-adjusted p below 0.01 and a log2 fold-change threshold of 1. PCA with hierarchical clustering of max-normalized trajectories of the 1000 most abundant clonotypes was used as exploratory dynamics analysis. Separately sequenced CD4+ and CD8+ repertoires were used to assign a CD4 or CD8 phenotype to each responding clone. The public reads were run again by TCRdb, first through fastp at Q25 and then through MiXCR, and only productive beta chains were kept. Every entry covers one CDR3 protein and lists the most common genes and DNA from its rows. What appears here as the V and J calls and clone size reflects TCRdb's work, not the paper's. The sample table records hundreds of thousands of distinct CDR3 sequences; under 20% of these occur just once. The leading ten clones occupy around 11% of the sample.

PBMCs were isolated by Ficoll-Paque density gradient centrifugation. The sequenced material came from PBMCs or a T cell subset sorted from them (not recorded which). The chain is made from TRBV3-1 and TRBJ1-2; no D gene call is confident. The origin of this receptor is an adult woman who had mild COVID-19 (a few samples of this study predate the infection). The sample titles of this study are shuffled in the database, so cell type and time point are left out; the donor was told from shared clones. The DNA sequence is TGTGCCAGCAGCCAAGATTCAGCTCCCTATGGCTACACCTTC. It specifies CASSQDSAPYGYTF.